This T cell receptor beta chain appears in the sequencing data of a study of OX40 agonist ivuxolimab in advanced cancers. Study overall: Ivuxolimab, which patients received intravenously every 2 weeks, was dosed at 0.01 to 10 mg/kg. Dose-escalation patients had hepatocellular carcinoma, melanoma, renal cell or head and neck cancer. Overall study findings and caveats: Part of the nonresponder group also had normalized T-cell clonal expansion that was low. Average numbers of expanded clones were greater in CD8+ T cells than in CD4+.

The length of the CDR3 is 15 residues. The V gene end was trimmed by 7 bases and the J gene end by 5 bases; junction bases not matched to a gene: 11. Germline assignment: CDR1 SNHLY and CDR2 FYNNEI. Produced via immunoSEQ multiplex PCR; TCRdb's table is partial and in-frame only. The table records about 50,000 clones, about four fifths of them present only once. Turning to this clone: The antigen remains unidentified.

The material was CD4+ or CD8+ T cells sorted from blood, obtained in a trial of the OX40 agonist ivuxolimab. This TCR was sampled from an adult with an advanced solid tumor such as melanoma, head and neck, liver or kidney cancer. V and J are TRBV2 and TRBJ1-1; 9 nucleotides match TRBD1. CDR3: CASTLGGQGRTEAFF. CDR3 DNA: TGTGCCAGCACCCTTGGCGGACAGGGGAGGACTGAAGCTTTCTTT. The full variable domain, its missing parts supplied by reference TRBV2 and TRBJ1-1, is EPEVTQTPSHQVTQMGQEVILRCVPISNHLYFYWYRQILGQKVEFLVSFYNNEISEKSEIFDDQFSVERPDGSNFTLKIRSTKLEDSAMYFCASTLGGQGRTEAFFGQGTRLTVV.